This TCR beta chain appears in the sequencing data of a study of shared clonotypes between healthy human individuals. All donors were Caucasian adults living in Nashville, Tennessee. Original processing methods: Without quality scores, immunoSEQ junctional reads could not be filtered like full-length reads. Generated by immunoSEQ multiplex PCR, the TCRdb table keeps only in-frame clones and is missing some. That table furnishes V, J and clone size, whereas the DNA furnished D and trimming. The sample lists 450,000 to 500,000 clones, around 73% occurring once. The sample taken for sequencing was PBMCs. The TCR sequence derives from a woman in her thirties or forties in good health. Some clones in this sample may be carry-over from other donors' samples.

The CDR3: CASSPPRDREKDTQYF. CDR3 DNA sequence: TGTGCCAGCAGTCCCCCCCGGGACAGGGAAAAAGATACGCAGTATTTT. The genes are TRBV28 and TRBJ2-3; TRBD1 aligns across 9 bases. From germline, CDR1 is MDHEN and CDR2 SYDVKM. V was clipped by 5 bases and J by 5 bases; unmatched bases: 11. This CDR3 has 16 residues.